Shown below are 14 T cell receptor beta chains from a single sample sequenced in a study of T-cell reconstitution after alpha-beta-depleted transplantation in children. Unique molecular identifiers were used to barcode this TCRbeta library. Each CDR3 protein is one row after TCRdb ran MiXCR on the PCR reads. This sample has about 360,000 distinct CDR3 sequences, with more than 10% found just once. The sequenced sample was PBMCs, obtained from the stem cell graft. These TCRs come from a human donor who donated a stem cell graft to a child with Fanconi anemia.

This clonotype was seen a few times. This chain links TRBV5-5 with TRBJ1-4; D remains unclear. CDR3 length: 16 residues. The V and J ends lost 4 bases and 3 bases respectively, with 16 bases between them. Germline V gene data show CDR1 as SGHKS and CDR2 as YYEKEE (reference sequence). Here the CDR3 reads CASSRGLRSANEKLFF. The CDR3 coding sequence is TGTGCCAGCAGCCGGGGTCTACGGTCGGCTAATGAAAAACTGTTTTTT.

This clonotype was recorded many times. This chain links TRBV9 with TRBJ2-2; 7 bases map to TRBD1. CDR3 size: 15 residues. Germline lookup yields CDR1 SGDLS and CDR2 YYNGEE. Trimming removed 0 bases from V and 5 bases from J; junction bases left unmatched: 4. The CDR3 loop is CASSVEGQSTGELFF. CDR3 sequence (DNA): TGTGCCAGCAGCGTAGAGGGACAGTCGACCGGGGAGCTGTTTTTT.

This clonotype was found many times. The V call is TRBV5-1, the J call TRBJ2-1, with TRBD2 identical over 10 bases. The junction had 4 bases not matched to a gene; V was cut back by 1 base and J by 0 bases. This CDR3 is 17 amino acids long. CDR1 SGHRS and CDR2 YFSETQ come from the germline V gene. The CDR3 loop is CASSLTSGVSSYNEQFF. The CDR3 DNA is TGCGCCAGCAGCTTGACTAGCGGGGTTAGCTCCTACAATGAGCAGTTCTTC.

Many counts were recorded for this clonotype. The rearrangement uses TRBV15 and TRBJ2-1; D ambiguous. This CDR3 contains 13 residues. CDR1 LNHNV and CDR2 YYDKDF come from the germline V gene (reference sequence). V shed 0 bases and J shed 8 bases, with 8 bases lying between them. The CDR3 DNA is TGTGCCACCAGCAGAGATGTACCCTATGAGCAGTTCTTC. Encoded protein: CATSRDVPYEQFF.

This clonotype was picked up a small number of times. The chain combines TRBV30 with TRBJ2-4, with unresolved D. This CDR3 is built from 14 residues. CDR1 is GTSNPN, CDR2 SVGIG, per germline (reference sequence). The germline V and J ends were trimmed by 2 bases and 0 bases, with 8 bases remaining between them. Here the CDR3 DNA reads TGTGCCTGGAGTTTACAACTAGCCAAAAACATTCAGTACTTC. Its translation is CAWSLQLAKNIQYF.

This clonotype was recorded many times. The genes are TRBV27 and TRBJ2-1, with 7 nucleotides matching TRBD1. Germline CDR1 MNHEY, CDR2 SMNVEV (reference sequence). The junction had 5 bases not matched to a gene; V was cut back by 3 bases and J by 3 bases. This CDR3 is 15 amino acids long. In DNA form, the CDR3 reads TGTGCCAGCAGTTTCTCCCGGGACAGCTACAATGAGCAGTTCTTC. Translating gives CASSFSRDSYNEQFF.

V gene TRBV24-1 combines with J gene TRBJ2-1; D possibly matches TRBD1 or TRBD2 (6 bases each). The CDR3 sequence is 16 residues long. Germline V gene data show CDR1 as KGHDR and CDR2 as SFDVKD. Trimming stripped 4 bases from V and 3 bases from J, with 15 bases between. CDR3 in amino acids: CATSEVGGNVYNEQFF. CDR3 DNA: TGTGCCACCAGTGAGGTAGGGGGGAACGTCTACAATGAGCAGTTCTTC.

The rearrangement joins TRBV10-1 to TRBJ1-1; 8 bases are shared with TRBD1. Germline loops: CDR1 WNHNN, CDR2 SYGVQD (reference sequence). The CDR3 is made up of 17 amino acids. The V gene end was trimmed by 3 bases and the J gene end by 0 bases; junction bases not matched to a gene: 9. The CDR3 DNA reads as TGCGCCAGCAGTGAAGAGCGCCCGGGACAGGTGAACACTGAAGCTTTCTTT. It specifies CASSEERPGQVNTEAFF.

The chain joins TRBV7-8 to TRBJ1-1, with D perhaps TRBD1 (5 bases). The germline gives CDR1 SGHVS, CDR2 FQNEAQ. The CDR3 covers 18 residues. V gave up 0 bases and J gave up 1 base, with 18 bases separating them. DNA of the CDR3: TGTGCCAGCAGCTTAGCGCTCAGGGTGGAGGAACCGAACACTGAAGCTTTCTTT. Amino acid sequence: CASSLALRVEEPNTEAFF.

This clonotype was picked up a small number of times. The junction departs from germline at one end; a sequencing error may be responsible. The chain links TRBV7-7 to TRBJ2-5; possibly TRBD1 or TRBD2 for D (5 bases each). Germline assignment: CDR1 SSHAT and CDR2 FNYEAQ (reference sequence). The CDR3 totals 15 residues. The CDR3 DNA sequence: TGTGCTAGCAGCGCTGGGACCCCGGGGCAAGAGACCCAGTACTTC. It is translated as CASSAGTPGQETQYF.

This clonotype was observed many times. The V and J genes are TRBV28 and TRBJ2-5; the D is unclear. Trimming removed 6 bases at V and 4 bases at J, with 9 bases between. CDR3 length equals 12 residues. The V gene's germline CDR1 is MDHEN and CDR2 SYDVKM. The CDR3 DNA is TGTGCCAGCAGCACACATACAGAGACCCAGTACTTC. Protein product: CASSTHTETQYF.

This clonotype was seen only a few times. The chain has TRBV29-1 and TRBJ2-7, with D perhaps TRBD1 (5 bases). Trimming removed 6 bases at V and 0 bases at J, with 9 bases between. Germline lookup yields CDR1 SQVTM and CDR2 ANQGSEA. The CDR3 spans 12 residues. CDR3 sequence: CSVTVNSYEQYF. DNA of the CDR3: TGCAGCGTGACAGTGAACTCCTACGAGCAGTACTTC.

This clonotype was observed a handful of times. V gene TRBV4-3 combines with J gene TRBJ2-3; 7 nucleotides align to TRBD1. Germline CDR1 is LGHNA and CDR2 is YSLEER. V dropped 3 bases and J dropped 7; count of bases not matched to a gene: 7. The CDR3 loop spans 14 amino acids. The CDR3 nucleotides read TGCGCCAGCAGCCAGGGACAGAACCTTTATACGCAGTATTTT. This gives the protein CASSQGQNLYTQYF.

V usage is TRBV10-3 and J usage is TRBJ2-3; perhaps TRBD2 as D (6 bases). The ends were cut back, 6 bases at V and 2 bases at J, with 15 bases in the middle. Germline V gene data show CDR1 as ENHRY and CDR2 as SYGVKD. The CDR3 contains 15 residues. CDR3 DNA sequence: TGTGCCATCAGCCGACCGGGACTTTACACAGATACGCAGTATTTT. It yields the protein CAISRPGLYTDTQYF.